These T cell receptor beta chains were read from a single sample in a study of early stage breast cancer tumors. Profiled with immunoSEQ multiplex PCR; TCRdb holds only in-frame clones, not every one. The data contain fewer than 90,000 clones, 65% to 85% of them singletons. Sequencing was done on a sample of blood. These receptor sequences come from a person aged 55 to 70 with breast cancer. The CDR3 runs from the conserved cysteine through the conserved F or W. D genes are given only for firm matches. Not every row has a clone size; where given, it reads once, few, many or a size class.

abundance: .; d_gene: .; v_gene: TRBV4-1; j_gene: TRBJ1-5; CDR3aa: CASSQDLPQPQHF; CDR3nt: TGCGCCAGCAGCCAAGATCTTCCACAGCCCCAGCATTTT
abundance: .; d_gene: TRBD1; v_gene: TRBV5-1; j_gene: TRBJ1-5; CDR3aa: CASSLTGVGSQPQHF; CDR3nt: TGCGCCAGCAGCTTAACAGGGGTGGGGTCTCAGCCCCAGCATTTT
abundance: .; d_gene: TRBD1; v_gene: TRBV6-5; j_gene: TRBJ1-1; CDR3aa: CASSPGTGGYTEAFF; CDR3nt: TGTGCCAGCAGCCCCGGGACAGGGGGCTACACTGAAGCTTTCTTT
abundance: .; d_gene: TRBD1; v_gene: TRBV9; j_gene: TRBJ1-2; CDR3aa: CASSDQGAVAYTF; CDR3nt: TGTGCCAGCAGCGACCAGGGGGCGGTCGCCTACACCTTC
abundance: few; d_gene: .; v_gene: TRBV7-9; j_gene: TRBJ1-5; CDR3aa: CASSPGISNQPQHF; CDR3nt: TGTGCCAGCAGCCCTGGGATTAGCAATCAGCCCCAGCATTTT
abundance: .; d_gene: .; v_gene: TRBV27; j_gene: TRBJ1-5; CDR3aa: CASSLRQANQPQHF; CDR3nt: TGTGCCAGCAGTTTACGACAGGCCAATCAGCCCCAGCATTTT
abundance: few; d_gene: .; v_gene: TRBV11-2; j_gene: TRBJ2-7; CDR3aa: CASSHYEQYF; CDR3nt: TGTGCCAGCAGCCACTACGAGCAGTACTTC
abundance: .; d_gene: .; v_gene: TRBV2; j_gene: TRBJ1-5; CDR3aa: CASRRQVVGNQPQHF; CDR3nt: TGTGCCAGCAGGAGACAGGTGGTTGGCAATCAGCCCCAGCATTTT
abundance: few; d_gene: .; v_gene: TRBV7-2; j_gene: TRBJ1-6; CDR3aa: CASSLAAGQASPLHF; CDR3nt: TGTGCCAGCAGCTTAGCGGCAGGGCAGGCTTCACCCCTCCACTTT
abundance: .; d_gene: .; v_gene: TRBV2; j_gene: TRBJ1-6; CDR3aa: CASSEDPLVPLHF; CDR3nt: TGTGCCAGCAGTGAGGACCCTCTAGTGCCCCTCCACTTT
abundance: .; d_gene: TRBD1; v_gene: TRBV10-3; j_gene: TRBJ2-5; CDR3aa: CAISEGQDFEETQYF; CDR3nt: TGTGCCATCAGTGAGGGACAGGACTTCGAAGAGACCCAGTACTTC
abundance: .; d_gene: TRBD2; v_gene: TRBV7-9; j_gene: TRBJ2-3; CDR3aa: CASSPRGENTDTQYF; CDR3nt: TGTGCCAGCAGCCCGCGGGGGGAGAACACAGATACGCAGTATTTT
abundance: .; d_gene: TRBD2; v_gene: TRBV6-5; j_gene: TRBJ2-1; CDR3aa: CASSSTVSGGLEQFF; CDR3nt: TGTGCCAGCAGTTCGACCGTTAGCGGGGGCCTTGAGCAGTTCTTC
abundance: .; d_gene: TRBD1; v_gene: TRBV5-4; j_gene: TRBJ1-2; CDR3aa: CASSSRDRSVYGYTF; CDR3nt: TGTGCCAGCAGCTCCCGGGACAGATCGGTCTATGGCTACACCTTC
abundance: .; d_gene: .; v_gene: TRBV28; j_gene: TRBJ1-4; CDR3aa: CASSFGNRGNEKLFF; CDR3nt: TGTGCCAGCAGTTTTGGGAACCGAGGTAATGAAAAACTGTTTTTT
abundance: once; d_gene: .; v_gene: TRBV10-3; j_gene: TRBJ1-5; CDR3aa: CAISAQGGNQPQHF; CDR3nt: TGTGCCATCAGCGCCCAGGGAGGCAATCAGCCCCAGCATTTT
abundance: .; d_gene: .; v_gene: TRBV5-1; j_gene: TRBJ2-7; CDR3aa: CASSLVSRYEQYF; CDR3nt: TGCGCCAGCAGCTTGGTTTCCCGCTACGAGCAGTACTTC
abundance: .; d_gene: .; v_gene: TRBV4-1; j_gene: TRBJ1-2; CDR3aa: CASSQDVASSGLYTF; CDR3nt: TGCGCCAGCAGCCAAGACGTGGCAAGTTCGGGTCTCTACACCTTC
abundance: .; d_gene: .; v_gene: TRBV7-9; j_gene: TRBJ2-1; CDR3aa: CASSLALSSYNEQFF; CDR3nt: TGTGCCAGCAGCTTAGCTCTGAGCTCCTACAATGAGCAGTTCTTC
abundance: .; d_gene: TRBD2; v_gene: TRBV2; j_gene: TRBJ2-3; CDR3aa: CASRALAGDSTDTQYF; CDR3nt: TGTGCCAGCAGGGCTTTAGCGGGGGATAGCACAGATACGCAGTATTTT
abundance: .; d_gene: .; v_gene: TRBV20-1; j_gene: TRBJ2-5; CDR3aa: CSARAEETQYF; CDR3nt: TGCAGTGCTCGGGCAGAAGAGACCCAGTACTTC
abundance: .; d_gene: TRBD2; v_gene: TRBV18; j_gene: TRBJ2-7; CDR3aa: CASSPGLAGDYEQYF; CDR3nt: TGTGCCAGCTCACCAGGACTAGCGGGAGACTACGAGCAGTACTTC
abundance: .; d_gene: TRBD1; v_gene: TRBV7-2; j_gene: TRBJ2-2; CDR3aa: CASSFGQGVDTGELFF; CDR3nt: TGTGCCAGCAGCTTCGGACAGGGAGTTGACACCGGGGAGCTGTTTTTT
abundance: .; d_gene: .; v_gene: TRBV6-1; j_gene: TRBJ2-5; CDR3aa: CAVLTPSETQYF; CDR3nt: TGTGCCGTCTTAACCCCTTCGGAGACCCAGTACTTC
abundance: .; d_gene: .; v_gene: TRBV27; j_gene: TRBJ2-5; CDR3aa: CASSGRGTQETQYF; CDR3nt: TGTGCCAGCAGTGGCAGGGGTACCCAAGAGACCCAGTACTTC
abundance: once; d_gene: .; v_gene: TRBV9; j_gene: TRBJ1-6; CDR3aa: CASSVKRGDSPLHF; CDR3nt: TGTGCCAGCAGCGTAAAGCGGGGGGATTCACCCCTCCACTTT
abundance: .; d_gene: .; v_gene: TRBV18; j_gene: TRBJ2-3; CDR3aa: CASSSLGTDTQYF; CDR3nt: TGTGCCAGCTCCTCACTAGGGACAGATACGCAGTATTTT
abundance: .; d_gene: .; v_gene: TRBV6-4; j_gene: TRBJ2-3; CDR3aa: CASSEGRGDTQYF; CDR3nt: TGTGCCAGCAGTGAAGGTCGGGGAGATACGCAGTATTTT
abundance: .; d_gene: TRBD1; v_gene: TRBV7-2; j_gene: TRBJ1-2; CDR3aa: CASSFGTGVYGYTF; CDR3nt: TGTGCCAGCAGCTTTGGGACAGGGGTTTATGGCTACACCTTC
abundance: .; d_gene: TRBD1; v_gene: TRBV6-6; j_gene: TRBJ1-4; CDR3aa: CASTPGQGLGEKLFF; CDR3nt: TGTGCCAGCACCCCGGGACAGGGGCTCGGTGAAAAACTGTTTTTT
abundance: .; d_gene: .; v_gene: TRBV30; j_gene: TRBJ1-2; CDR3aa: CACSTGNYGYTF; CDR3nt: TGTGCCTGCTCCACAGGGAACTATGGCTACACCTTC
abundance: .; d_gene: TRBD1; v_gene: TRBV5-1; j_gene: TRBJ2-3; CDR3aa: CASSSGQGPDTQYF; CDR3nt: TGCGCCAGCAGCTCGGGACAGGGGCCAGATACGCAGTATTTT
abundance: .; d_gene: .; v_gene: TRBV30; j_gene: TRBJ2-7; CDR3aa: CAWRGAASSYEQYF; CDR3nt: TGTGCCTGGAGAGGGGCAGCGAGCTCCTACGAGCAGTACTTC
abundance: .; d_gene: .; v_gene: TRBV5-1; j_gene: TRBJ1-4; CDR3aa: CASSLDRATNEKLFF; CDR3nt: TGCGCCAGCAGCCTGGACAGAGCAACTAATGAAAAACTGTTTTTT
abundance: .; d_gene: .; v_gene: TRBV30; j_gene: TRBJ1-4; CDR3aa: CAWRGGANEKLFF; CDR3nt: TGTGCCTGGCGGGGGGGCGCTAATGAAAAACTGTTTTTT
abundance: once; d_gene: .; v_gene: TRBV5-6; j_gene: TRBJ2-1; CDR3aa: CASSPALEGQEFF; CDR3nt: TGTGCCAGCAGCCCCGCATTGGAGGGCCAGGAGTTCTTC
abundance: .; d_gene: TRBD1; v_gene: TRBV7-9; j_gene: TRBJ1-4; CDR3aa: CASSSGTGIETNEKLFF; CDR3nt: TGTGCCAGCAGCTCCGGGACAGGGATTGAGACTAATGAAAAACTGTTTTTT
abundance: few; d_gene: .; v_gene: TRBV5-1; j_gene: TRBJ2-2; CDR3aa: CASSLLGPGELFF; CDR3nt: TGCGCCAGCAGCTTGTTAGGGCCCGGGGAGCTGTTTTTT
abundance: .; d_gene: .; v_gene: TRBV4-3; j_gene: TRBJ1-4; CDR3aa: CASSRDQEGREKLFF; CDR3nt: TGCGCCAGCAGCCGAGACCAGGAGGGGAGGGAAAAACTGTTTTTT
abundance: .; d_gene: TRBD1; v_gene: TRBV19; j_gene: TRBJ2-3; CDR3aa: CASRDRGRISPDTQYF; CDR3nt: TGTGCCAGTAGGGACAGGGGGCGAATTTCCCCAGATACGCAGTATTTT
abundance: .; d_gene: TRBD2; v_gene: TRBV29-1; j_gene: TRBJ2-3; CDR3aa: CSVGGGRARDTQYF; CDR3nt: TGCAGCGTTGGGGGCGGGAGGGCTAGGGATACGCAGTATTTT
abundance: .; d_gene: TRBD2; v_gene: TRBV30; j_gene: TRBJ2-3; CDR3aa: CAWSPSGGGTDTQYF; CDR3nt: TGTGCCTGGAGCCCAAGCGGGGGAGGCACAGATACGCAGTATTTT
abundance: .; d_gene: .; v_gene: TRBV6-5; j_gene: TRBJ1-5; CDR3aa: CASSRTASTQPQHF; CDR3nt: TGTGCCAGCAGTCGGACAGCTTCCACTCAGCCCCAGCATTTT
abundance: .; d_gene: TRBD1; v_gene: TRBV7-2; j_gene: TRBJ1-2; CDR3aa: CASSLADRGSLYGYTF; CDR3nt: TGTGCCAGCAGCTTGGCGGACAGGGGAAGTCTCTATGGCTACACCTTC
abundance: once; d_gene: .; v_gene: TRBV5-4; j_gene: TRBJ2-2; CDR3aa: CASSLAGPPGELFF; CDR3nt: TGTGCCAGCAGCTTGGCGGGCCCACCCGGGGAGCTGTTTTTT
abundance: .; d_gene: TRBD2; v_gene: TRBV7-2; j_gene: TRBJ2-7; CDR3aa: CASSSRLAGTYEQYF; CDR3nt: TGTGCCAGCAGCAGCCGACTAGCGGGTACCTACGAGCAGTACTTC